Below are 6 T cell receptor beta chains sequenced from a single sample in a study of blood T cell repertoires in COVID-19. Repertoires were generated with immunoSEQ multiplex PCR, while TCRdb's copy carries only in-frame clones and drops some. This sample yields around 72,000 clones, of which nearly 90% are seen a single time; roughly 29% belongs to the top ten. The specimen was peripheral blood. The receptors shown here come from a man in his fifties or sixties with acute or convalescent COVID-19.

The rearrangement joins TRBV10-3 to TRBJ2-5; TRBD1 aligns across 7 bases. V was pared by 0 bases and J by 8 bases, with 12 bases of the junction left unmatched. The CDR3 has 16 amino acids. Per germline, CDR1 ENHRY and CDR2 SYGVKD. This CDR3 is CAISESRGQLRETQYF. The CDR3 DNA sequence: TGTGCCATCAGTGAGTCGAGGGGACAGTTAAGAGAAACCCAGTACTTC.

The sample holds a few counts of this clone. The chain links TRBV19 to TRBJ2-7; D possibly corresponds to TRBD1 (6 bases). The V gene lost 8 bases and the J gene lost 7 bases, with 18 bases spanning the gap. CDR1 is LNHDA and CDR2 is SQIVND in the germline V gene (reference sequence). The CDR3 has 13 residues. The CDR3 DNA sequence: TGTGCCAGTGCCGGGACACTTTCTCGGGAGCAGTACTTC. Translated: CASAGTLSREQYF.

The chain links TRBV10-2 to TRBJ2-3; 10 bases are shared with TRBD1. The CDR3 loop spans 15 amino acids. Trimming took 7 bases from V and 2 from J; bases not matched to a gene: 6. CDR1 and CDR2 (germline): WSHSY, SAAADI. CDR3 protein: CASISDRGNTDTQYF. Here the CDR3 DNA reads TGCGCCAGCATTTCGGACAGGGGGAACACAGATACGCAGTATTTT.

A few counts support this clone. The chain joins TRBV29-1 to TRBJ1-1; D remains ambiguous. The CDR3 sequence is 12 residues long. Per germline, CDR1 SQVTM and CDR2 ANQGSEA. The V end lost 5 bases, the J end lost 6 bases, and 13 bases lay between the germline ends. CDR3 amino acids: CSVTGFSAEAFF. The CDR3 region has the DNA TGCAGCGTTACGGGATTCTCCGCTGAAGCTTTCTTT.

The rearrangement uses TRBV18 and TRBJ2-2; D is uncertain. Trimming shortened V by 0 bases and J by 4 bases, and 9 bases separated the two germline ends. This CDR3 is 15 amino acids long. Germline values: CDR1 KGHSH, CDR2 LQKENI. The DNA for the CDR3 is TGTGCCAGCTCACCACCCGAACAGATCACCGGGGAGCTGTTTTTT. This codes for CASSPPEQITGELFF.

The chain has TRBV10-3 and TRBJ2-3, with 8 bases that match TRBD2. J gave up 4 bases and V 5 bases, and 8 bases lay outside the gene matches. From germline, CDR1 is ENHRY and CDR2 SYGVKD. The CDR3 extends over 15 amino acids. The CDR3 spells CAISPGTSSADTQYF. In DNA form, the CDR3 reads TGTGCCATCAGTCCCGGGACTAGTAGCGCAGATACGCAGTATTTT.